This entry features one T cell receptor (beta chain) sequence. What it recognizes is unknown. The study amplified TCR beta CDR3 regions using RNA transcripts. RT-PCR in the first round used HTBI primers; a second-round multiplex PCR followed. TCRdb redid the calling of the multiplex PCR reads with MiXCR, one entry per CDR3 protein. This table has about 400,000 distinct CDR3 sequences, 18% appearing once. This sample stems from a study of Graves' ophthalmopathy and Graves' hyperthyroidism. Notes on the study in general: Researchers report that a 13-signature model separated ophthalmopathy from stable hyperthyroidism, posting less than 90% sensitivity and roughly 80% specificity. Most thyroid clonotypes expanded beyond 0.001 frequency were also found in blood.

Ophthalmopathy was moderately-to-severely active, CAS at least 3, NOSPECS at least 4, lasting under 3 months. Enrollment excluded any patients with other autoimmune diseases, uncontrolled infections, pregnancy or lactation. This CDR3 comprises 16 residues. Germline CDR1 is SGHAT and CDR2 is FQNNGV. V was shortened by 5 bases and J by 10 bases, with 21 bases between the two germline ends. Sequencing was performed on peripheral blood. The clonotype comes from a woman aged 18 to 35 with Graves' ophthalmopathy. The V call is TRBV11-2, the J call TRBJ1-6; D gene unclear. The CDR3 DNA reads TGTGCCAGCAGCCAGAGCTGGCAGCAAGTCAGGTCACCCCTCCACTTT. This translates into CASSQSWQQVRSPLHF. The full variable domain, completed using reference TRBV11-2 and TRBJ1-6, is EAGVAQSPRYKIIEKRQSVAFWCNPISGHATLYWYQQILGQGPKLLIQFQNNGVVDDSQLPKDRFSAERLKGVDSTLKIQPAKLEDSAVYLCASSQSWQQVRSPLHFGNGTRLTVT.